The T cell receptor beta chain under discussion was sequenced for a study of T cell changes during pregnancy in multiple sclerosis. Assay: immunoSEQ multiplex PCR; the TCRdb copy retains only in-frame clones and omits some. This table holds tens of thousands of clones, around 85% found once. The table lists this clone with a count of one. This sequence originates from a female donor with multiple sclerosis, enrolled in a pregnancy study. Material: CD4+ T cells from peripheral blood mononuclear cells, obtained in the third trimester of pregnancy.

CDR3 DNA: TGTGCCAGCAGTTACAATTCTCCTAAAGAGACCCAGTACTTC. This codes for CASSYNSPKETQYF. The chain uses TRBV6-5 and TRBJ2-5; D gene uncertain. The CDR3 sequence is 14 residues long. Germline-derived CDR1 and CDR2 are MNHEY and SVGAGI. The ends were cut back, 2 bases at V and 3 bases at J, with 10 bases in the middle.